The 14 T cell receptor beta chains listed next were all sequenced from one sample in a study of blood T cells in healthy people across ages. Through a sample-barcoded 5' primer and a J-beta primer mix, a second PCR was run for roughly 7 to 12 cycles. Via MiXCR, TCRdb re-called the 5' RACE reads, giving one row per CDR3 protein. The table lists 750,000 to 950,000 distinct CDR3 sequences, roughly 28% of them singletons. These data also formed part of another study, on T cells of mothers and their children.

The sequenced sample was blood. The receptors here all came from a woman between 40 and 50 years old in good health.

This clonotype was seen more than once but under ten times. The CDR3: CASSEYRRGGPDTQYF. The DNA for the CDR3 is TGTGCCAGCAGTGAATATAGGCGGGGGGGCCCAGATACGCAGTATTTT. V usage is TRBV2 and J usage is TRBJ2-3, with 9 bases identical to TRBD2. The CDR3 is made up of 16 amino acids. With 2 bases clipped from V and 4 bases from J, the junction kept 7 bases outside the gene matches. Germline CDR1 is SNHLY and CDR2 is FYNNEI. The full variable domain, its missing parts supplied by reference TRBV2 and TRBJ2-3, is EPEVTQTPSHQVTQMGQEVILRCVPISNHLYFYWYRQILGQKVEFLVSFYNNEISEKSEIFDDQFSVERPDGSNFTLKIRSTKLEDSAMYFCASSEYRRGGPDTQYFGPGTRLTVL.

CDR3 nucleotide sequence: TGCAGTGCTAGACCTGGGATCGGTGGTGTGACCCAGTACTTC. Translation gives CSARPGIGGVTQYF. The chain is built from TRBV20-1 and TRBJ2-5; D is undetermined. This CDR3 comprises 14 residues. Trimming stripped 2 bases from V and 7 bases from J, with 17 bases between. The V gene's germline CDR1 is DFQATT and CDR2 SNEGSKA (reference sequence).

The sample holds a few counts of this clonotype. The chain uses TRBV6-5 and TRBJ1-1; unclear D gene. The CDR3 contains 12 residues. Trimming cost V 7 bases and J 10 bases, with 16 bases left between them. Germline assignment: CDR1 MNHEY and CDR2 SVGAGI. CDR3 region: CASTLHGGAAFF. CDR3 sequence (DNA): TGTGCCAGCACCCTCCATGGAGGCGCAGCTTTCTTT.

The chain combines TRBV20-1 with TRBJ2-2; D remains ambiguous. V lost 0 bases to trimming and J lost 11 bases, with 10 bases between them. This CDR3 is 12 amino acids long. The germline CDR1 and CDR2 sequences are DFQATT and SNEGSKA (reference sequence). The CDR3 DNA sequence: TGCAGTGCTAGAGATCGACAAGTAGAGCTGTTTTTT. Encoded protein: CSARDRQVELFF.

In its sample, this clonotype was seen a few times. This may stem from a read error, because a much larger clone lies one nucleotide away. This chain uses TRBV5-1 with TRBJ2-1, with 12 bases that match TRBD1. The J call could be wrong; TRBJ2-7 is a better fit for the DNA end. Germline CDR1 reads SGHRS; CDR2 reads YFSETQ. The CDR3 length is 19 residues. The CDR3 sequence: CASSLGTGGSMSSYNEQYF. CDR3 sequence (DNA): TGCGCCAGCAGCCTTGGGACAGGGGGCTCTATGAGCTCCTACAATGAGCAGTACTTC.

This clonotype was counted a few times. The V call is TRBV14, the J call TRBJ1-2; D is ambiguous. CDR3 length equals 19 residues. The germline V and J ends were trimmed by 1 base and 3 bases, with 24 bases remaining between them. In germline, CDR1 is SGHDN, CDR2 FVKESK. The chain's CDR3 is CASSQAESIKDGEYYGYTF. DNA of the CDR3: TGTGCCAGCAGCCAAGCCGAGTCCATCAAGGACGGAGAGTACTATGGCTACACCTTC. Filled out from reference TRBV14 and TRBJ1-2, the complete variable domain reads EAGVTQFPSHSVIEKGQTVTLRCDPISGHDNLYWYRRVMGKEIKFLLHFVKESKQDESGMPNNRFLAERTGGTYSTLKVQPAELEDSGVYFCASSQAESIKDGEYYGYTFGSGTRLTVV.

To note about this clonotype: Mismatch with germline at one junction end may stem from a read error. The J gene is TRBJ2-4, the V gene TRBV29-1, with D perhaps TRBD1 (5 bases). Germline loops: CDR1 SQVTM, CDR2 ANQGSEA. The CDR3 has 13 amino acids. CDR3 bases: TGCAACGCCCGACAGCGAGCCAAAAACATTCGGTACTTC. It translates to CNARQRAKNIRYF.

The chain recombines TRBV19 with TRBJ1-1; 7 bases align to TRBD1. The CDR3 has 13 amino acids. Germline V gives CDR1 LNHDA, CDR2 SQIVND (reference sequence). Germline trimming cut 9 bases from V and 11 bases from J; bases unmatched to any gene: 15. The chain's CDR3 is CASTFARTGHAFF. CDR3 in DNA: TGTGCCAGCACATTTGCCCGGACAGGTCATGCTTTCTTT.

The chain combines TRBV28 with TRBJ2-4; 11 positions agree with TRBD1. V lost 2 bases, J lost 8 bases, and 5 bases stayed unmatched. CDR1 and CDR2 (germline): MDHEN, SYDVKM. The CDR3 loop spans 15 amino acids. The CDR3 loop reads CASSLRGQGEDIQYF. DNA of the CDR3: TGTGCCAGCAGTTTACGGGGACAGGGGGAAGACATTCAGTACTTC.

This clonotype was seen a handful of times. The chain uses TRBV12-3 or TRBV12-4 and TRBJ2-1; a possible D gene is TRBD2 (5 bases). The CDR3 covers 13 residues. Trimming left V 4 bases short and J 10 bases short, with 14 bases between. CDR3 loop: CASSWGASREQFF. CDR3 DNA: TGTGCCAGCAGTTGGGGAGCTTCCCGCGAGCAGTTCTTC.

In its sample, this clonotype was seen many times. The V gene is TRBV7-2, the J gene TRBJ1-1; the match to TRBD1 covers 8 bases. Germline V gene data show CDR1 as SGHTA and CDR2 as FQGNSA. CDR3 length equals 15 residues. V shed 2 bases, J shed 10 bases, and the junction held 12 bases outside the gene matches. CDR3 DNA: TGTGCCAGCAGCTTATCCTCAGGACAGGGCTGGGGAGCTTTCTTT. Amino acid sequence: CASSLSSGQGWGAFF.

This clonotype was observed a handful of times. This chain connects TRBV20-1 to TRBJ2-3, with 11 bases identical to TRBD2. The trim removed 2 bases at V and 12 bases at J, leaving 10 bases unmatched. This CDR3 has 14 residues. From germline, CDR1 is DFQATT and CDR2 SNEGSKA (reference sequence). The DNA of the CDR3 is TGCAGTGCTAGACTTGATTTAGCGGGGGGGACTCAGTATTTT. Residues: CSARLDLAGGTQYF.

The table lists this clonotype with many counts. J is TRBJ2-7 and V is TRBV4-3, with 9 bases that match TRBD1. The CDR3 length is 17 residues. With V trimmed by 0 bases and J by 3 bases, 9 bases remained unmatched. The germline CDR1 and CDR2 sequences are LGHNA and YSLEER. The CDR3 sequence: CASSQDPVGTGIYEQYF. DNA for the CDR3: TGCGCCAGCAGCCAAGATCCGGTTGGGACAGGGATCTACGAGCAGTACTTC.

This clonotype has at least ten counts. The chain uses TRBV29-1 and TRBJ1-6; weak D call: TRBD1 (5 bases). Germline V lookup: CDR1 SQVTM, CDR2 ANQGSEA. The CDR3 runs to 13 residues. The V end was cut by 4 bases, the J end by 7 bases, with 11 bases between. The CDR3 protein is CSVAAGTNSPLHF. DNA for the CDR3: TGCAGCGTTGCTGCAGGGACGAATTCACCCCTCCACTTT. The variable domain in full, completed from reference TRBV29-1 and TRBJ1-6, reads SAVISQKPSRDICQRGTSLTIQCQVDSQVTMMFWYRQQPGQSLTLIATANQGSEATYESGFVIDKFPISRPNLTFSTLTVSNMSPEDSSIYLCSVAAGTNSPLHFGNGTRLTVT.